The 17 T cell receptor beta chains given below trace back to one sample, sequenced in a study of long-term antiretroviral therapy in people with HIV. This was the immunoSEQ v3.0 assay at survey level. The data were produced by immunoSEQ multiplex PCR, yet TCRdb's version contains in-frame clones alone and is incomplete. The repertoire includes approximately 31,000 clones, around 97% of them detected once, and around 3.1% sits in the top ten. The sample was unsorted PBMCs, taken 6.9 years after starting antiretroviral therapy. These receptors originate from a man aged 25 to 40 with HIV.

This chain connects TRBV6-4 to TRBJ2-1; 10 positions match TRBD2. The ends lost 4 bases at V and 0 bases at J; junction bases unmatched: 6. CDR3 length equals 17 residues. In germline, CDR1 is MRHNA, CDR2 SNTAGT. CDR3 residues: CASSGTSGTPSYNEQFF. The CDR3 nucleotides read TGTGCCAGCAGTGGGACTAGCGGAACCCCCTCCTACAATGAGCAGTTCTTC.

CDR3 nucleotides: TGTGCCAGCAGTGGCGTCGACCCCCTCAACACCGGGGAGCTGTTTTTT. It specifies CASSGVDPLNTGELFF. V usage is TRBV6-1 and J usage is TRBJ2-2; D remains ambiguous. The V end was cut by 4 bases, the J end by 2 bases, with 14 bases between. From germline, CDR1 is MNHNS and CDR2 SASEGT. CDR3 length equals 16 residues.

CDR3 DNA: TGCGCCAGCAGCCAAGACCGGGACCTCTACACAGATACGCAGTATTTT. As protein: CASSQDRDLYTDTQYF. V gene TRBV4-1 combines with J gene TRBJ2-3; D is perhaps TRBD1 or TRBD2 (5 bases each). The germline CDR1 and CDR2 sequences are MGHRA and YSYEKL. CDR3 length equals 16 residues. V lost 0 bases and J lost 2, with 12 bases in between.

V and J are TRBV11-3 and TRBJ2-2; 7 positions match TRBD1. V was pared by 5 bases and J by 2 bases, with 8 bases of the junction left unmatched. This CDR3 region has 16 residues. Germline CDR1 reads SGHNT; CDR2 reads YENEEA. The CDR3, as DNA: TGTGCCAGCAGCCTCGAGGGGGCGAGTAACACCGGGGAGCTGTTTTTT. Residues: CASSLEGASNTGELFF.

The rearrangement joins TRBV14 to TRBJ2-7, with TRBD2 identical over 10 bases. CDR1 and CDR2 from the germline V gene are SGHDN and FVKESK. The CDR3 consists of 16 residues. The V gene end was trimmed by 3 bases and the J gene end by 1 base; junction bases not matched to a gene: 6. The CDR3 region is CASSHLAGDESYEQYF. DNA for the CDR3: TGTGCCAGCAGCCATCTAGCGGGAGATGAATCCTACGAGCAGTACTTC.

This clone came up once. V and J are TRBV6-1 and TRBJ2-4; TRBD2 aligns across 10 bases. CDR3 length: 16 amino acids. Trimming removed 2 bases from V and 9 bases from J; junction bases left unmatched: 10. Per germline, CDR1 MNHNS and CDR2 SASEGT. The CDR3 region is CASSEFSLAGEGIQYF. CDR3 sequence (DNA): TGTGCCAGCAGTGAATTCTCGCTAGCGGGAGAGGGCATTCAGTACTTC.

CDR3 protein: CASSQVRRTGELFF. As DNA, the CDR3 is TGTGCCAGCAGCCAAGTCAGGCGCACCGGGGAGCTGTTTTTT. The chain has TRBV4-2 and TRBJ2-2; no clear D. Trimming removed 1 base at V and 4 bases at J, with 7 bases between. Germline assignment: CDR1 LGHNA and CDR2 YNFKEQ. The length of the CDR3 is 14 residues.

The V and J genes are TRBV19 and TRBJ2-1, with D possibly being TRBD1 or TRBD2 (5 bases each). From germline, CDR1 is LNHDA and CDR2 SQIVND (reference sequence). The CDR3 has 13 residues. The V and J ends lost 6 bases and 5 bases respectively, with 11 bases between them. CDR3 loop: CASSPGTHNEQFF. The DNA for the CDR3 is TGTGCCAGTAGCCCCGGGACCCACAATGAGCAGTTCTTC.

The V call is TRBV30, the J call TRBJ2-2; D is unresolved. There are 12 residues in the CDR3. The V end was cut by 2 bases, the J end by 4 bases, with 5 bases between. CDR1 and CDR2 (germline): GTSNPN, SVGIG (reference sequence). The CDR3, as DNA: TGTGCCTGGAGTATTGGCACCGGGGAGCTGTTTTTT. Translating gives CAWSIGTGELFF.

This clone was seen just once. The gene calls are TRBV10-3 and TRBJ1-2; TRBD1 matches 10 bases. This CDR3 has 12 amino acids. Trimming cost V 3 bases and J 11 bases; bases outside gene matches: 3. From germline, CDR1 is ENHRY and CDR2 SYGVKD. The CDR3: CAISDRQGAYTF. DNA of the CDR3: TGTGCCATCAGTGACAGACAGGGGGCATACACCTTC.

The rearrangement links TRBV30 to TRBJ2-5; no firm D call. Trimming shortened V by 4 bases and J by 2 bases, and 5 bases separated the two germline ends. Germline V gene sequence: CDR1 GTSNPN, CDR2 SVGIG (reference sequence). This CDR3 has 11 amino acids. CDR3 DNA sequence: TGTGCCTGGACAGAGCAAGAGACCCAGTACTTC. The encoded protein is CAWTEQETQYF.

The chain couples TRBV7-3 to TRBJ2-5; D is perhaps TRBD2 (6 bases). The CDR3 runs to 15 residues. Trimming left V 0 bases short and J 7 bases short, with 15 bases between. Germline-derived CDR1 and CDR2 are SGHTA and FQGTGA. The CDR3: CASSLTTSPVATQYF. DNA for the CDR3: TGTGCCAGCAGCTTAACAACTAGCCCGGTTGCGACCCAGTACTTC.

The J gene is TRBJ2-1, the V gene TRBV6-5; D unresolved. Trimming pared 2 bases from V and 0 bases from J, leaving 8 bases between. CDR3 size: 15 residues. Germline V lookup: CDR1 MNHEY, CDR2 SVGAGI. CDR3 bases: TGTGCCAGCAGTTACGGGATAAGCTCCTACAATGAGCAGTTCTTC. This gives the protein CASSYGISSYNEQFF.

The CDR3 nucleotides are TGTGCCAGCAGCTCCGGGACAGGGGGTTTCACTGAAGCTTTCTTT. It specifies CASSSGTGGFTEAFF. The rearrangement joins TRBV6-5 to TRBJ1-1, with 11 bases that match TRBD1. Germline V CDR1 and CDR2: MNHEY, SVGAGI. CDR3 size: 15 residues. The V segment lost 6 bases and the J segment 4 bases; nucleotides outside the gene matches: 7.

This clone was seen just once. This chain connects TRBV7-2 to TRBJ2-5; a weak D match, TRBD2 (5 bases). The CDR3 contains 13 residues. Trimming shortened V by 5 bases and J by 5 bases, and 12 bases separated the two germline ends. The germline V gene encodes CDR1 SGHTA and CDR2 FQGNSA. The CDR3 coding sequence is TGTGCCAGCAGCGTCCGATCTAGCGAGACCCAGTACTTC. Its translation is CASSVRSSETQYF.

The chain couples TRBV11-2 to TRBJ2-3, with 8 bases that match TRBD2. The junction had 5 bases not matched to a gene; V was cut back by 5 bases and J by 1 base. The germline V gene has CDR1 SGHAT and CDR2 FQNNGV. CDR3 length: 15 residues. The CDR3, as DNA: TGTGCCAGCAGCACGATAGCGGGGCGCACAGATACGCAGTATTTT. This codes for CASSTIAGRTDTQYF. The full variable domain, rest sourced from reference TRBV11-2 and TRBJ2-3, is EAGVAQSPRYKIIEKRQSVAFWCNPISGHATLYWYQQILGQGPKLLIQFQNNGVVDDSQLPKDRFSAERLKGVDSTLKIQPAKLEDSAVYLCASSTIAGRTDTQYFGPGTRLTVL.

The rearrangement uses TRBV13 and TRBJ2-7; D unresolved. Germline CDR1 is PRHDT and CDR2 is FYEKMQ (reference sequence). V dropped 2 bases and J dropped 0 bases, with 2 bases sitting between them. The length of the CDR3 is 12 residues. As DNA, the CDR3 is TGTGCCAGCAGCTTATCCTCCTACGAGCAGTACTTC. As protein: CASSLSSYEQYF.